A selection of T cell receptor beta chains follows, all from one sample in a study of CD8 T cells in ankylosing spondylitis. TCRdb reprocessed the 5' RACE reads with MiXCR, giving one entry per CDR3 protein. The table lists around 490,000 distinct CDR3 sequences, 5.3% of them singletons, with approximately 3.5% in the top ten. Source material: blood, either unsorted or a sorted T cell fraction (not recorded which). These receptors originate from a male donor with ankylosing spondylitis. Each CDR3 is given with its conserved first and last residue. The order of the fields is V gene, clone size, J gene, D gene, CDR3 DNA, CDR3 protein. The D gene is left open where the match is weak. Rows give clone size only sometimes, using once, few, many, or a class for an expanded clone.

V: TRBV7-2
size: many
J: TRBJ2-1
D: NA
DNA: TGTGCCAGCAGCTTAACCAGGGCCGCCTACAATGAGCAGTTCTTC
CDR3: CASSLTRAAYNEQFF

V: TRBV29-1
size: few
J: TRBJ2-7
D: NA
DNA: TGCAGCGTTTATGTTGAATACGAGCAGTACTTC
CDR3: CSVYVEYEQYF

V: TRBV20-1
size: few
J: TRBJ1-1
D: NA
DNA: TGCAGTGCCCTCCGGCGACCGAACACTGAAGCTTTCTTT
CDR3: CSALRRPNTEAFF

V: TRBV4-1
size: NA
J: TRBJ2-5
D: NA
DNA: TGCGCCAGCAGCCAAGAAGGGTCCGGAGTTTGGGAGGAGACCCAGTACTTC
CDR3: CASSQEGSGVWEETQYF

V: TRBV4-2
size: few
J: TRBJ2-3
D: TRBD2
DNA: TGTGCCAGCAGCCGAGGGGCGGGGGGGCTCTCAGATACGCAGTATTTT
CDR3: CASSRGAGGLSDTQYF

V: TRBV18
size: many
J: TRBJ1-2
D: TRBD1
DNA: TGTGCCAGTTTCGCCGGGACAGGGCTCTATGGCTACACCTTC
CDR3: CASFAGTGLYGYTF

V: TRBV6-4
size: many
J: TRBJ1-2
D: NA
DNA: TGTGCCAGCAGTGATCAAGGTGGCTACACCTTC
CDR3: CASSDQGGYTF

V: TRBV27
size: NA
J: TRBJ2-1
D: TRBD2
DNA: TGTGCCAGCAGTTCCTTTAGCGGGGAGGGAAATGAGCAGTTCTTC
CDR3: CASSSFSGEGNEQFF

V: TRBV7-9
size: few
J: TRBJ2-7
D: NA
DNA: TGTGCCAGCAGCTCAACACCCGTCGGCGAGCAGTACTTC
CDR3: CASSSTPVGEQYF

V: TRBV20-1
size: many
J: TRBJ1-2
D: NA
DNA: TGCAGTGCTAGGAACAGGGTGAGCTATGGCTACACCTTC
CDR3: CSARNRVSYGYTF

V: TRBV11-2
size: many
J: TRBJ1-2
D: TRBD1
DNA: TGTGCCAGCAGCTTAGGGGATGCAGGGGGCTTTGGCTACACCTTC
CDR3: CASSLGDAGGFGYTF

V: TRBV29-1
size: many
J: TRBJ2-7
D: NA
DNA: TGCAGCGTCACGCCCCGGGGGCTCCACGAGCAGTACTTC
CDR3: CSVTPRGLHEQYF

V: TRBV6-2/TRBV6-3
size: many
J: TRBJ2-4
D: TRBD2
DNA: TGTGCCAGCCTGGCCCGCGAACGGACCGGGGGGTGGCACATTCAGTACTTC
CDR3: CASLARERTGGWHIQYF

V: TRBV13
size: many
J: TRBJ2-7
D: TRBD2
DNA: TGTGCCAGCAGCTTAGGCCAGCGGGGTACCTCCGAGCAGTACTTC
CDR3: CASSLGQRGTSEQYF

V: TRBV20-1
size: many
J: TRBJ1-2
D: NA
DNA: TGCAGTGCTAGGACTCCTAGCTATGGCTACACCTTC
CDR3: CSARTPSYGYTF

V: TRBV5-6
size: NA
J: TRBJ2-1
D: NA
DNA: TGTGCCAGCGGCTCCGGGCCTCAAAGCTCCTACAATGAGCAGTTCTTC
CDR3: CASGSGPQSSYNEQFF

V: TRBV7-2
size: few
J: TRBJ2-5
D: TRBD1
DNA: TGTGCCAGCAGCTTAGCGGGCAGGGGGTACCAAGAGACCCAGTACTTC
CDR3: CASSLAGRGYQETQYF

V: TRBV7-2
size: many
J: TRBJ2-7
D: NA
DNA: TGTGCCAGCAGCTTAACGGCAGGGGGGTTTGCCTACGAGCAGTACTTC
CDR3: CASSLTAGGFAYEQYF

V: TRBV29-1
size: many
J: TRBJ2-6
D: NA
DNA: TGCAGCGTTGAAGATAACGGTTCCTCTGGGGCCAACGTCCTGACTTTC
CDR3: CSVEDNGSSGANVLTF

V: TRBV28
size: NA
J: TRBJ2-1
D: NA
DNA: TGTGCCAGCAGTATTCACAATGAGCAGTTCTTC
CDR3: CASSIHNEQFF

V: TRBV20-1
size: many
J: TRBJ2-3
D: NA
DNA: TGCAGTGCTAGAGCCCCAGGGGGGGGCACAGATACGCAGTATTTT
CDR3: CSARAPGGGTDTQYF

V: TRBV7-2
size: many
J: TRBJ2-7
D: NA
DNA: TGTGCCAGCAGCTTAAGCGTTTCCTACGAGCAGTACTTC
CDR3: CASSLSVSYEQYF

V: TRBV12-3/TRBV12-4
size: few
J: TRBJ2-1
D: TRBD2
DNA: TGTGCCAGCAGTCAGACTAGCCGCGGGCGAAATGAGCAGTTCTTC
CDR3: CASSQTSRGRNEQFF

V: TRBV4-2
size: many
J: TRBJ1-5
D: NA
DNA: TGTGCCAGCAGCCCTCTGGCGGCTAGCAATCAGCCCCAGCATTTT
CDR3: CASSPLAASNQPQHF

V: TRBV9
size: few
J: TRBJ2-1
D: TRBD2
DNA: TGTGCCAGCAACGTAGGTACTAGCGGGGGCCAACTCTACAATGAGCAGTTCTTC
CDR3: CASNVGTSGGQLYNEQFF

V: TRBV5-1
size: many
J: TRBJ2-3
D: TRBD2
DNA: TGCGCCAGCAGCCCAGGGACTAGCGGGAGTGCAGATACGCAGTATTTT
CDR3: CASSPGTSGSADTQYF

V: TRBV5-5
size: many
J: TRBJ2-1
D: NA
DNA: TGTGCCAGCAGCTCCGCGGACACGTACAATGAGCAGTTCTTC
CDR3: CASSSADTYNEQFF

V: TRBV20-1
size: many
J: TRBJ2-7
D: NA
DNA: TGCAGTGCCACCCGGGAGCACTACGAGCAGTACTTC
CDR3: CSATREHYEQYF

V: TRBV5-1
size: NA
J: TRBJ2-3
D: TRBD1
DNA: TGCGCCAGCAGCTTGGGTGGGACAGCCGAGGTTACGCAGTATTTT
CDR3: CASSLGGTAEVTQYF

V: TRBV3-1
size: NA
J: TRBJ1-6
D: NA
DNA: TGTGCCAGCAGCCAAGGAGGTGATAATTCACCCCTCCACTTT
CDR3: CASSQGGDNSPLHF

V: TRBV6-2/TRBV6-3
size: many
J: TRBJ2-7
D: NA
DNA: TGTGCCAGCAGACCCGGGGACGGACGCCTCACCTACGAGCAGTACTTC
CDR3: CASRPGDGRLTYEQYF

V: TRBV20-1
size: many
J: TRBJ2-1
D: NA
DNA: TGCAGTGCCGGCCCGCGTCGTGGGGGGAGCAATGAGCAGTTCTTC
CDR3: CSAGPRRGGSNEQFF

V: TRBV7-9
size: many
J: TRBJ2-1
D: TRBD1
DNA: TGTGCCAGCAGCTTGACAGGGCGAGAGCAGTTCTTC
CDR3: CASSLTGREQFF

V: TRBV10-3
size: many
J: TRBJ2-5
D: TRBD2
DNA: TGTGCCATCAGGGGGACTACTAGCGGGAGCCCAGAGACCCAGTACTTC
CDR3: CAIRGTTSGSPETQYF

V: TRBV20-1
size: few
J: TRBJ2-5
D: NA
DNA: TGCAGTGCTTTGGTATATCGGGGAGAGACCCAGTACTTC
CDR3: CSALVYRGETQYF

V: TRBV5-1
size: many
J: TRBJ2-5
D: NA
DNA: TGCGCCAGCAGCTTGGTAGGGGCAGAGACCCAGTACTTC
CDR3: CASSLVGAETQYF

V: TRBV4-3
size: many
J: TRBJ2-1
D: NA
DNA: TGCGCCAGCAGCCAAATCCTAGCGTCCAATGAGCAGTTCTTC
CDR3: CASSQILASNEQFF

V: TRBV29-1
size: many
J: TRBJ2-1
D: NA
DNA: TGCAGCGTTGATCCTGGCCCCTACAATGAGCAGTTCTTC
CDR3: CSVDPGPYNEQFF

V: TRBV9
size: many
J: TRBJ1-4
D: NA
DNA: TGTGCCAGCAGCGTATTGGGGGAAAAACTGTTTTTT
CDR3: CASSVLGEKLFF

V: TRBV28
size: many
J: TRBJ2-4
D: NA
DNA: TGTGCCAGCAGTTTTAAGCCCACCAAAAACATTCAGTACTTC
CDR3: CASSFKPTKNIQYF

V: TRBV30
size: few
J: TRBJ2-2
D: NA
DNA: TGTGCCTGGAGTTCCAGGAGGAACACCGGGGAGCTGTTTTTT
CDR3: CAWSSRRNTGELFF

V: TRBV29-1
size: many
J: TRBJ1-1
D: NA
DNA: TGCAGCGTTGAAAGGGCGCGGGGGGCGGATGAAGCTTTCTTT
CDR3: CSVERARGADEAFF

V: TRBV25-1
size: many
J: TRBJ2-3
D: NA
DNA: TGTGCCAGCAGTGCCGGTACAGATACGCAGTATTTT
CDR3: CASSAGTDTQYF

V: TRBV6-1
size: few
J: TRBJ1-5
D: NA
DNA: TGTGCCAGCAGTGAAATCTGGGGGGGCAGTCGGCCCCAGCATTTT
CDR3: CASSEIWGGSRPQHF

V: TRBV27
size: many
J: TRBJ1-1
D: TRBD1
DNA: TGTGCCAGCACCCGGACAGGGGGTAGGGCTGAAGCTTTCTTT
CDR3: CASTRTGGRAEAFF

V: TRBV28
size: many
J: TRBJ2-4
D: TRBD2
DNA: TGTGCCACCCCCTTGCCAGGACTAGCGATCAAAAACATTCAGTACTTC
CDR3: CATPLPGLAIKNIQYF

V: TRBV12-3/TRBV12-4
size: many
J: TRBJ2-5
D: NA
DNA: TGTGCCAGCAGCCCCCAGAGTGGGAAAGAGACCCAGTACTTC
CDR3: CASSPQSGKETQYF